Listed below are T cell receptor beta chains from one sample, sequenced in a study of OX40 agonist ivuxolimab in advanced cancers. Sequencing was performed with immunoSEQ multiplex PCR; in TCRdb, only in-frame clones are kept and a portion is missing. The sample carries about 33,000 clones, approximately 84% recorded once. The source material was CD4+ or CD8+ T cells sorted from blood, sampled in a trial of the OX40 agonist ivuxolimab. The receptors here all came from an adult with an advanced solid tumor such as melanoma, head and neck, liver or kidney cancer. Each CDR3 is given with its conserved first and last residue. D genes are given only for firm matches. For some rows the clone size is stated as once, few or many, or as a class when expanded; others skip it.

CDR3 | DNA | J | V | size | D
CAWTVGTEAFF | TGTGCCTGGACAGTAGGAACTGAAGCTTTCTTT | TRBJ1-1 | TRBV30 | few | NA
CASSLPTGPTDTQYF | TGTGCCAGCAGCTTACCGACCGGGCCGACGGATACGCAGTATTTT | TRBJ2-3 | TRBV11-1 | NA | NA
CAYTVDSYEQYF | TGTGCCTATACAGTGGACTCCTACGAGCAGTACTTC | TRBJ2-7 | TRBV30 | NA | NA
CASTGQGASRGYTF | TGTGCCAGCACCGGACAGGGGGCTTCGCGGGGCTACACCTTC | TRBJ1-2 | TRBV6-5 | once | TRBD1
CASSEDRGEQPQHF | TGCGCCAGCAGTGAGGACAGGGGTGAACAGCCCCAGCATTTT | TRBJ1-5 | TRBV10-1 | NA | TRBD1
CASSWGPAQHF | TGTGCCAGCAGTTGGGGCCCAGCCCAGCATTTT | TRBJ1-5 | TRBV28 | NA | NA
CASSLTGTNEAFF | TGCGCCAGCAGCTTGACAGGGACTAATGAAGCTTTCTTT | TRBJ1-1 | TRBV5-1 | NA | NA
CASSEKGQGSYNSPLHF | TGTGCCAGCAGTGAAAAGGGGCAGGGGAGTTACAATTCACCCCTCCACTTT | TRBJ1-6 | TRBV6-1 | NA | NA
CASSLRSGRSYNEQFF | TGTGCCAGCAGCTTAAGGAGCGGGAGGTCCTACAATGAGCAGTTCTTC | TRBJ2-1 | TRBV7-3 | NA | TRBD2
CASSYRGGQPQHF | TGTGCCAGCAGTTACAGGGGAGGGCAGCCCCAGCATTTT | TRBJ1-5 | TRBV27 | once | TRBD1
CASSYKVLGGTQYF | TGTGCCAGCAGTTACAAGGTGTTGGGGGGGACCCAGTACTTC | TRBJ2-5 | TRBV6-5 | NA | NA
CASRFWTGRSTDTQYF | TGTGCAAGTCGCTTCTGGACAGGACGGAGCACAGATACGCAGTATTTT | TRBJ2-3 | TRBV12-2 | NA | NA
CSVGRATTLGEQYF | TGCAGCGTTGGTAGGGCCACAACCCTGGGGGAGCAGTACTTC | TRBJ2-7 | TRBV29-1 | NA | NA
CASSLVAMNTEAFF | TGCGCCAGCAGCTTGGTGGCTATGAACACTGAAGCTTTCTTT | TRBJ1-1 | TRBV5-1 | once | NA
CASSPGLHSYGYTF | TGTGCCAGCAGTCCGGGACTTCACTCCTATGGCTACACCTTC | TRBJ1-2 | TRBV27 | NA | NA
CASTLAGVYNEQFF | TGTGCCAGCACCCTAGCGGGAGTCTACAATGAGCAGTTCTTC | TRBJ2-1 | TRBV11-2 | NA | TRBD2
CASSPSDRYQETQYF | TGTGCCAGCAGCCCTTCAGACAGGTACCAAGAGACCCAGTACTTC | TRBJ2-5 | TRBV6-5 | NA | NA
CASSVLSGDRVGSYNEQFF | TGTGCCAGCAGCGTATTGTCAGGGGATCGAGTGGGCTCCTACAATGAGCAGTTCTTC | TRBJ2-1 | TRBV9 | NA | NA
CASSQGGRAWDTQYF | TGTGCCAGCAGCCAAGGTGGGAGGGCCTGGGATACGCAGTATTTT | TRBJ2-3 | TRBV14 | NA | TRBD2
CASSPSGRSGTGELFF | TGTGCCAGCTCACCTAGCGGGAGGTCGGGAACCGGGGAGCTGTTTTTT | TRBJ2-2 | TRBV18 | NA | TRBD2
CASSQEWTGLSYEQYF | TGCGCCAGCAGCCAAGAGTGGACAGGGCTATCCTACGAGCAGTACTTC | TRBJ2-7 | TRBV4-1 | NA | TRBD1
CASSLGPIQYF | TGTGCCAGCAGTCTCGGACCTATTCAGTACTTC | TRBJ2-4 | TRBV28 | NA | NA
CASSLRDSYEQYF | TGTGCCAGCAGTTTAAGAGACAGCTACGAGCAGTACTTC | TRBJ2-7 | TRBV27 | NA | NA
CASSYSSSGGYEQYF | TGTGCCAGCAGTTACTCGTCTAGCGGGGGGTACGAGCAGTACTTC | TRBJ2-7 | TRBV6-5 | NA | TRBD2
CSVEGVGTSDYNEQFF | TGCAGCGTTGAGGGCGTGGGGACTAGTGATTACAATGAGCAGTTCTTC | TRBJ2-1 | TRBV29-1 | NA | TRBD2
CSVVGGAGNTEAFF | TGCAGCGTTGTAGGAGGGGCTGGAAACACTGAAGCTTTCTTT | TRBJ1-1 | TRBV29-1 | NA | NA
CASSETGVKEKLFF | TGTGCCAGCAGCGAGACAGGGGTTAAGGAAAAACTGTTTTTT | TRBJ1-4 | TRBV9 | NA | TRBD1
CASSLGQGLYQETQYF | TGTGCCAGCAGCTTAGGACAGGGACTGTACCAAGAGACCCAGTACTTC | TRBJ2-5 | TRBV7-3 | NA | TRBD1
CASSLGHSNTEAFF | TGTGCCAGCAGCTTAGGACACTCGAACACTGAAGCTTTCTTT | TRBJ1-1 | TRBV11-1 | NA | NA
CATSARRTGNQPQHF | TGTGCCACCAGCGCTAGAAGGACAGGGAATCAGCCCCAGCATTTT | TRBJ1-5 | TRBV15 | many | TRBD1
CASSPVTENYGYTF | TGTGCCAGCAGCCCAGTGACAGAAAACTATGGCTACACCTTC | TRBJ1-2 | TRBV9 | NA | NA
CASSQDPGAGKSTDTQYF | TGTGCCAGCAGCCAAGATCCGGGGGCGGGGAAGTCCACAGATACGCAGTATTTT | TRBJ2-3 | TRBV4-2 | NA | NA
CASSLTPLAGGNYEQYF | TGTGCCAGCAGCCTAACCCCACTAGCTGGGGGGAACTACGAGCAGTACTTC | TRBJ2-7 | TRBV7-3 | NA | NA
CASSGSREVNEQFF | TGTGCCAGCTCAGGTTCTCGGGAAGTAAATGAGCAGTTCTTC | TRBJ2-1 | TRBV18 | NA | NA
CASSLAGQGDEQFF | TGTGCCAGCAGCTTAGCCGGACAGGGGGATGAGCAGTTCTTC | TRBJ2-1 | TRBV5-6 | NA | TRBD1
CASSEEGISQPQHF | TGTGCCAGCAGTGAAGAGGGAATCAGCCAGCCCCAGCATTTT | TRBJ1-5 | TRBV6-1 | NA | NA
CASSKVKGPIYEQYF | TGTGCCAGCAGCAAAGTTAAGGGGCCCATCTACGAGCAGTACTTC | TRBJ2-7 | TRBV21-1 | few | NA
CATSRDRGVETQYF | TGTGCCACCAGCAGGGACAGGGGGGTAGAGACCCAGTACTTC | TRBJ2-5 | TRBV15 | once | TRBD1
CSVEEGTAQETQYF | TGCAGCGTTGAAGAAGGGACAGCCCAAGAGACCCAGTACTTC | TRBJ2-5 | TRBV29-1 | few | TRBD1
CSVAEFRQGGEQYF | TGCAGCGTCGCCGAGTTTAGGCAGGGTGGCGAGCAGTACTTC | TRBJ2-7 | TRBV29-1 | NA | NA
CASSVGYRSREQFF | TGTGCCAGCAGCGTGGGCTACCGGTCTCGGGAGCAGTTCTTC | TRBJ2-1 | TRBV9 | few | NA
CAISDSESRETQYF | TGTGCCATCAGTGATTCAGAAAGTCGGGAGACCCAGTACTTC | TRBJ2-5 | TRBV10-3 | NA | NA
CASSYRSTDTQYF | TGTGCCAGCAGTTACCGGAGCACAGATACGCAGTATTTT | TRBJ2-3 | TRBV9 | NA | NA
CASSGTNYNEQFF | TGTGCCAGCAGCGGGACTAATTACAATGAGCAGTTCTTC | TRBJ2-1 | TRBV11-3 | NA | TRBD2
CASSLASGSREQFF | TGTGCCAGCAGCTTAGCTAGCGGGAGTAGGGAGCAGTTCTTC | TRBJ2-1 | TRBV13 | NA | TRBD2
CASSHPGGLEQYF | TGCGCCAGCAGCCATCCCGGGGGCTTGGAGCAGTACTTC | TRBJ2-7 | TRBV4-1 | NA | NA
CASSQDSRNQPQHF | TGCGCCAGCAGCCAAGATTCACGCAATCAGCCCCAGCATTTT | TRBJ1-5 | TRBV4-1 | NA | NA
CSVGLAGGYEQYF | TGCAGCGTCGGACTAGCGGGGGGCTACGAGCAGTACTTC | TRBJ2-7 | TRBV29-1 | NA | TRBD2
CSVVGRDTEAFF | TGCAGCGTTGTAGGCAGGGACACTGAAGCTTTCTTT | TRBJ1-1 | TRBV29-1 | few | NA
CASKFSENNEQFF | TGTGCCAGCAAATTTTCGGAGAACAATGAGCAGTTCTTC | TRBJ2-1 | TRBV7-3 | NA | NA
CASSLLDRVAGELFF | TGTGCCAGCAGTTTGCTCGACAGGGTAGCCGGGGAGCTGTTTTTT | TRBJ2-2 | TRBV28 | once | TRBD1
CASSETGETQYF | TGTGCCAGCAGTGAAACGGGGGAGACCCAGTACTTC | TRBJ2-5 | TRBV6-1 | NA | NA